The subject of this entry is one TCR beta chain. Its antigen is not known. These data are taken from a study of immune evolution from preneoplasia to lung adenocarcinoma. The study, taken as a whole, reports: Later-stage lesions seemingly showed higher T cell density and diversity than normal lung. Normal lung had the highest top T cell clone frequencies. Compared with EGFR-mutant or double wild-type lesions, KRAS-mutant nodules were more clonal.

Germline assignment: CDR1 MNHNS and CDR2 SASEGT. Trimming took 8 bases from V and 3 from J, leaving 14 bases between them. The CDR3 contains 14 residues. Some clones are missing from TCRdb's copy, which holds only in-frame ones; the method was immunoSEQ multiplex PCR. The sample carries around 10,000 clones, approximately 80% recorded once. H&E slides confirmed each diagnosis, reviewed by two pathologists independently. The clonotype was recovered from a person aged 65 to 85 with lung adenocarcinoma. Some clones in this sample may be carry-over from other donors' samples. The chain is built from TRBV6-1 and TRBJ2-1, with D possibly matching TRBD2 (6 bases). The sample was FFPE minimally invasive lung adenocarcinoma tissue. The CDR3 protein is CASLTSRIYNEQFF. DNA for the CDR3: TGTGCCAGCCTCACTAGCAGAATCTACAATGAGCAGTTCTTC.